Listed here are 13 T cell receptor beta chains from one sample, sequenced in a study of T-cell reconstitution after alpha-beta-depleted transplantation in children. A TCRbeta library incorporating unique molecular identifiers was prepared. TCRdb independently ran MiXCR on the PCR reads; one entry per CDR3 protein. Here the sample spans just under 350,000 distinct CDR3 sequences, about 16% being singletons. The input for sequencing was PBMCs, mostly from graft donor cells, taken 360 days after TCRalphabeta/CD19-depleted stem cell transplant. These receptors all stem from a male patient between 2 and 15 years old who had a stem cell transplant for acute lymphoblastic leukemia, so the T cells may come from the graft donor.

The chain recombines TRBV3-1 with TRBJ1-4; no definite D call. CDR1 and CDR2 from the germline V gene are LGHDT and YNNKEL (reference sequence). This CDR3 region has 12 residues. Trimming removed 8 bases at V and 4 bases at J, with 8 bases between. The CDR3 here is CASGFVNEKLFF. In DNA, the CDR3 is TGTGCCAGCGGGTTTGTTAATGAAAAACTGTTTTTT.

The chain recombines TRBV7-9 with TRBJ2-1, with 15 bases fitting TRBD2. Germline CDR1 is SEHNR and CDR2 is FQNEAQ (reference sequence). The CDR3 totals 16 residues. V was clipped by 4 bases and J by 10 bases; unmatched bases: 8. In DNA form, the CDR3 reads TGTGCCAGCAGCTCGCCCGGACTAGCGGGAGGGATAGAGCAGTTCTTC. Translated, it gives CASSSPGLAGGIEQFF.

This clonotype was observed a few times. This sequence joins TRBV12-5 and TRBJ1-5; 8 positions match TRBD1. This CDR3 has 13 residues. Germline values: CDR1 LGHNT, CDR2 FRNRAP. Losses at the gene ends were 5 bases for V and 6 bases for J; bases not matched to a gene: 3. The CDR3 loop reads CASGQGAGQPQHF. CDR3 bases: TGTGCTAGTGGTCAGGGGGCCGGTCAGCCCCAGCATTTT.

This clonotype was observed a few times. The CDR3 DNA follows: TGTGCCAGCAGTTTAGCACCTCAGGGCGCTGAAGCTTTCTTT. Protein: CASSLAPQGAEAFF. This sequence joins TRBV12-3 or TRBV12-4 and TRBJ1-1, with a weak D call TRBD1 (5 bases). The CDR3 covers 14 residues. Trimming stripped 0 bases from V and 6 bases from J, with 11 bases between.

The CDR3 nucleotides are TGCAGCGTTGGGACAGGGGGTGCCAAAAACATTCAGTACTTC. Amino acids: CSVGTGGAKNIQYF. This chain links TRBV29-1 with TRBJ2-4; 10 bases are a match to TRBD1. V lost 4 bases, J lost 1 base, and 1 base stayed unmatched. The CDR3 runs to 14 residues. Germline assignment: CDR1 SQVTM and CDR2 ANQGSEA.

At least ten counts were recorded for this clonotype. The rearrangement joins TRBV28 to TRBJ2-7; 10 bases line up with TRBD2. The CDR3 contains 15 residues. The germline CDR1 and CDR2 sequences are MDHEN and SYDVKM. J was trimmed by 3 bases and V by 6 bases; bases with no gene match: 8. The CDR3 DNA reads as TGTGCCAGCAGGTCCGCCGGGACTAGCGTCTACGAGCAGTACTTC. This encodes CASRSAGTSVYEQYF.

This clonotype turned up a few times. V gene TRBV6-2 or TRBV6-3 combines with J gene TRBJ2-7; 14 bases map to TRBD2. V gave up 6 bases and J gave up 4 bases; unmatched junction bases: 11. Germline loops: CDR1 MNHEY, CDR2 SVGEGT. The CDR3 covers 17 residues. The CDR3: CASSSLAGTSGRYEQYF. The CDR3 DNA is TGTGCCAGCAGCTCGCTTGCCGGGACTAGCGGGAGATACGAGCAGTACTTC.

The chain employs TRBV20-1 and TRBJ2-6, with TRBD1 matching 7 bases. The CDR3 is 15 amino acids. The junction had 5 bases not matched to a gene; V was cut back by 6 bases and J by 0 bases. Germline lookup yields CDR1 DFQATT and CDR2 SNEGSKA (reference sequence). This CDR3 is CSARQGSSGANVLTF. DNA for the CDR3: TGCAGTGCCCGACAGGGTTCCTCTGGGGCCAACGTCCTGACTTTC.

The chain has TRBV12-3 or TRBV12-4 and TRBJ2-3, with D unclear. The CDR3 sequence is 15 residues long. The germline V and J ends were trimmed by 0 bases and 2 bases, with 9 bases remaining between them. CDR3 loop: CASSLAMPPTDTQYF. In DNA, the CDR3 is TGTGCCAGCAGTTTAGCTATGCCCCCCACAGATACGCAGTATTTT.

CDR3 in amino acids: CASSEFTGGDSPLHF. The CDR3 DNA sequence: TGTGCCAGCAGTGAATTCACAGGGGGGGATTCACCCCTCCACTTT. This rearrangement joins TRBV25-1 to TRBJ1-6, with 8 bases fitting TRBD1. J gave up 8 bases and V 1 base, and 4 bases lay outside the gene matches. This CDR3 comprises 15 residues. Germline assignment: CDR1 MGHDK and CDR2 SYGVNS.

The table lists this clonotype with a few counts. V and J are TRBV12-3 or TRBV12-4 and TRBJ2-1; D gene uncertain. This CDR3 spans 14 amino acids. V lost 7 bases and J 4 bases, leaving 14 bases between the germline ends. The DNA for the CDR3 is TGTGCCAGCACCCCCCCCGGGCAATACAATGAGCAGTTCTTC. Translated, it gives CASTPPGQYNEQFF.

This clonotype was detected many times. This chain uses TRBV11-1 with TRBJ2-1, with 12 bases aligning to TRBD2. This CDR3 has 19 residues. CDR1 and CDR2 (germline): SGHAT, FQDESV (reference sequence). J gave up 5 bases and V 3 bases, and 14 bases lay outside the gene matches. CDR3 coding DNA: TGTGCCAGCAGCTTGGTCCTAGCGGGAGGGCCGGTATACCACAATGAGCAGTTCTTC. Encoded protein: CASSLVLAGGPVYHNEQFF. Using reference TRBV11-1 and TRBJ2-1 for the parts outside the CDR3, the full variable domain is EAEVAQSPRYKITEKSQAVAFWCDPISGHATLYWYRQILGQGPELLVQFQDESVVDDSQLPKDRFSAERLKGVDSTLKIQPAELGDSAMYLCASSLVLAGGPVYHNEQFFGPGTRLTVL.

The chain employs TRBV5-1 and TRBJ2-7; D ambiguous. Germline lookup yields CDR1 SGHRS and CDR2 YFSETQ. V gave up 0 bases and J gave up 3 bases, with 7 bases separating them. There are 13 residues in the CDR3. The CDR3 DNA reads TGCGCCAGCAGCTTGGCTCCCGGCTACGAGCAGTACTTC. Translated: CASSLAPGYEQYF. Together with reference TRBV5-1 and TRBJ2-7, the CDR3 gives the full variable domain: KAGVTQTPRYLIKTRGQQVTLSCSPISGHRSVSWYQQTPGQGLQFLFEYFSETQRNKGNFPGRFSGRQFSNSRSEMNVSTLELGDSALYLCASSLAPGYEQYFGPGTRLTVT.